This T cell receptor (beta chain) appears in the sequencing data of a study of cytomegalovirus exposure and HLA in healthy donors. Study results and caveats: For most TCR beta V segments, an earlier analysis put the productive rate at about 87% or about 30% of the time. Later on, an analysis showed TCR association rates differing by HLA locus, with DRB1 the most and HLA-C the fewest. In a later analysis, donors in an Asian-associated ancestry cluster reportedly had fewer N-insertions in productive TCRs than the cohort mean. About 180 TCR beta chains were listed as cytomegalovirus-associated.

The CDR3 loop spans 13 amino acids. Between the trimmed V and J ends, which lost 3 bases and 6 bases, there was a span of 9 bases. The germline V gene encodes CDR1 KGHSH and CDR2 LQKENI. The PCR was carried out with 60 Vbeta primers and 13 Jbeta primers. Clones were sequenced by immunoSEQ multiplex PCR, and TCRdb holds only the in-frame ones, with some missing. The sample has about 190,000 clones, around 79% seen once; the top ten hold around 1.5%. Concerning this clone itself: As yet, its antigen is unknown.

The V and J genes are TRBV18 and TRBJ2-1; D remains unclear. This clonotype was obtained from a woman aged 45-60 years in good health and CMV-seronegative. The sample consisted of PBMCs. The CDR3 reads CASSPLSSNEQFF. Written as DNA, the CDR3 is TGTGCCAGCTCACCTCTCTCTTCCAATGAGCAGTTCTTC. Drawing the rest from reference TRBV18 and TRBJ2-1, the complete variable domain is NAGVMQNPRHLVRRRGQEARLRCSPMKGHSHVYWYRQLPEEGLKFMVYLQKENIIDESGMPKERFSAEFPKEGPSILRIQQVVRGDSAAYFCASSPLSSNEQFFGPGTRLTVL.